These T cell receptor beta chains were read from a single sample in a study of blood T cell repertoires in COVID-19. Sequencing was performed with immunoSEQ multiplex PCR; in TCRdb, only in-frame clones are kept and a portion is missing. The sample shows over 200,000 clones, around 91% of them seen only once. Sample: peripheral blood. These receptors were obtained from a woman in her thirties or forties with acute or convalescent COVID-19. Both conserved end residues are part of each CDR3. The D gene is left open where the match is weak. A clone size is listed for some rows: how often the clone was seen (once, few, many), or a class if it is expanded.

TRBV19	.	TRBJ1-2	14	.	CASSRQGVNYGYTF	TGTGCCAGTAGTAGACAAGGGGTGAACTATGGCTACACCTTC
TRBV14	.	TRBJ1-2	15	TRBD1	CASSRAGQGGYGYTF	TGTGCCAGCAGCCGGGCCGGACAGGGCGGCTATGGCTACACCTTC
TRBV9	.	TRBJ2-3	16	TRBD2	CASSLSGSGDPNTQYF	TGTGCCAGCAGCCTATCGGGTAGCGGGGACCCTAATACGCAGTATTTT
TRBV27	.	TRBJ1-2	14	.	CASSPGGPGYGYTF	TGTGCCAGCAGCCCCGGAGGTCCGGGCTATGGCTACACCTTC
TRBV13	.	TRBJ1-1	13	.	CASSLTRGTEAFF	TGTGCCAGCAGCCTGACCAGGGGAACTGAAGCTTTCTTT
TRBV2	.	TRBJ1-5	14	.	CASSLEGSNQPQHF	TGTGCCAGCAGTCTAGAGGGAAGCAATCAGCCCCAGCATTTT
TRBV10-3	.	TRBJ1-1	11	.	CAISEGSGTFF	TGTGCCATCAGTGAAGGTTCAGGTACTTTCTTT
TRBV15	.	TRBJ2-3	16	TRBD1	CATSRGQAIGRDTQYF	TGTGCCACCAGCAGGGGACAGGCAATTGGTCGGGATACGCAGTATTTT
TRBV30	.	TRBJ1-1	13	.	CAWSDNRVDGAFF	TGTGCCTGGAGCGATAACAGGGTTGATGGAGCTTTCTTT
TRBV6-5	.	TRBJ1-6	15	TRBD1	CASTLGRDRDSPLHF	TGTGCCAGCACCCTGGGGAGGGACAGGGATTCACCCCTCCACTTT
TRBV19	.	TRBJ1-6	16	.	CASSIEGDPGNSPLHF	TGTGCCAGTAGTATAGAGGGCGACCCAGGGAATTCACCCCTCCACTTT
TRBV6-6	.	TRBJ1-3	12	.	CATGTSGNTIYF	TGTGCCACCGGGACTTCTGGAAACACCATATATTTT
TRBV2	.	TRBJ1-3	14	TRBD1	CASSAQGVRNTIYF	TGTGCCAGCAGTGCCCAGGGGGTACGAAACACCATATATTTT
TRBV19	few	TRBJ1-6	15	.	CAINANDRINSPLHF	TGTGCCATCAACGCTAATGACAGGATCAATTCACCCCTCCACTTT
TRBV10-3	once	TRBJ1-2	15	.	CAISDTATSNYGYTF	TGTGCCATCAGTGACACAGCCACTTCTAACTATGGCTACACCTTC
TRBV7-2	.	TRBJ1-2	13	.	CASSGETGYGYTF	TGTGCCAGCAGCGGGGAGACAGGCTATGGCTACACCTTC
TRBV19	.	TRBJ2-3	15	.	CASSNGDTNTDTQYF	TGTGCCAGTAGTAACGGGGACACCAACACAGATACGCAGTATTTT
TRBV19	.	TRBJ1-5	15	.	CASSWDSPGNQPQHF	TGTGCCAGTAGTTGGGACTCCCCGGGGAATCAGCCCCAGCATTTT
TRBV19	.	TRBJ1-1	14	.	CASSMGGIGTEAFF	TGTGCCAGTAGTATGGGGGGGATCGGCACTGAAGCTTTCTTT
TRBV25-1	once	TRBJ1-2	17	.	CASSEFGREGSDYGYTF	TGTGCCAGCAGTGAATTCGGTCGGGAGGGGTCGGACTATGGTTACACCTTC
TRBV6-5	.	TRBJ1-1	14	TRBD1	CASSFTGVNTEAFF	TGTGCCAGCAGTTTTACAGGGGTGAACACTGAAGCTTTCTTT
TRBV4-1	.	TRBJ2-3	15	TRBD2	CASSLRLAGEDTQYF	TGCGCCAGCAGCCTCCGACTAGCGGGGGAAGATACGCAGTATTTT
TRBV3-1/TRBV3-2	.	TRBJ1-2	14	TRBD1	CASSTQTGNYGYTF	TGTGCCAGCAGCACCCAGACAGGGAACTATGGCTACACCTTC
TRBV9	.	TRBJ2-4	16	.	CASSPRTGQAKNIQYF	TGTGCCAGCAGCCCTCGCACAGGGCAAGCCAAAAACATTCAGTACTTC
TRBV5-1	once	TRBJ1-2	14	.	CASSLVTGTYGYTF	TGCGCCAGCAGCTTGGTGACAGGCACCTATGGCTACACCTTC
TRBV6-4	.	TRBJ1-2	15	.	CASSLNPGQGYGYTF	TGTGCCAGCAGTCTCAACCCAGGGCAGGGCTATGGCTACACCTTC
TRBV27	.	TRBJ1-6	14	TRBD1	CASSRDRGSSPLHF	TGTGCCAGCAGTCGGGACAGGGGTTCTTCACCCCTCCACTTT
TRBV9	.	TRBJ2-3	16	TRBD2	CASSVGLAGDTDTQYF	TGTGCCAGCAGCGTAGGACTAGCGGGGGACACAGATACGCAGTATTTT
TRBV2	few	TRBJ1-5	14	.	CASSESGGRQPQHF	TGTGCCAGCAGTGAATCGGGGGGGAGACAGCCCCAGCATTTT
TRBV7-9	once	TRBJ2-6	15	.	CASSLVREGANVLTF	TGTGCCAGCAGCTTAGTGAGAGAAGGGGCCAACGTCCTGACTTTC
TRBV6-1	once	TRBJ1-2	13	.	CASSEPGRSGYTF	TGTGCCAGCAGTGAGCCAGGGAGGTCGGGCTACACCTTC
TRBV4-2	.	TRBJ1-1	13	.	CASRPFGNTEAFF	TGTGCCAGCAGGCCCTTCGGGAACACTGAAGCTTTCTTT
TRBV24-1	.	TRBJ1-2	14	.	CATSDEQEPYGYTF	TGTGCCACCAGTGACGAACAGGAACCCTATGGCTACACCTTC
TRBV9	.	TRBJ1-1	12	.	CASSADSLEAFF	TGTGCCAGCAGTGCGGACAGTTTAGAAGCTTTCTTT
TRBV6-1	once	TRBJ1-5	14	TRBD1	CASSDKTGDQPQHF	TGTGCCAGCAGTGACAAGACAGGGGATCAGCCCCAGCATTTT
TRBV5-3	.	TRBJ1-5	16	.	CARRVTHRDSNQPQHF	TGTGCCAGACGCGTAACCCACAGGGATAGCAATCAGCCCCAGCATTTT
TRBV19	.	TRBJ2-2	14	.	CASSIGQGTGELFF	TGTGCCAGTAGTATCGGTCAGGGGACCGGGGAGCTGTTTTTT
TRBV24-1	.	TRBJ2-1	14	.	CATSDADGVGEQFF	TGTGCCACCAGTGATGCGGACGGGGTCGGTGAGCAGTTCTTC
TRBV24-1	.	TRBJ2-1	14	TRBD2	CATMGTSGVHEQFF	TGTGCCACCATGGGGACTAGCGGGGTCCATGAGCAGTTCTTC